This record concerns one T cell receptor beta chain sequence. Its recognized antigen is unknown. The data were taken from a study of cytomegalovirus exposure and HLA in healthy donors (TCRdb year 2017). In terms of the full investigation: An earlier analysis of approximately 640 of the donors reported approximately 270 Gb of sequence data and some 100 million unique TCR beta sequences from about 200 million T cells. A later genetic analysis used genome-wide SNP genotypes for 398 of the 666 donors, treating that subset as a discovery cohort. An early release that covered roughly 600 HLA-typed donors contained around 300 gigabases of sequencing data and 85 million to 100 million unique TCR sequences. Alongside the repertoire data, information on donor age, sex, ethnicity and CMV serostatus was compiled. On average, over 200,000 unique TCR beta nucleotide sequences were sequenced per donor among some 430 genotyped donors of the cohort, with roughly 19% of those sequences being non-productive. To predict cytomegalovirus infection status, the study combined high-throughput TCR immunosequencing, statistical association of individual TCRs with disease status, and machine learning. Every discovery cohort repertoire had been produced on one sequencing platform. Besides the first cohort of around 700 subjects, a separate validation cohort made up of 120 different subjects was used. The study profiled the T cell repertoires of 500 to 800 subjects by immunosequencing and related them to cytomegalovirus serostatus. HLA typing covered class I and class II loci at four-digit resolution. Rather than using new phenotypic data, the later analysis identified candidate immune exposures from TCR beta sequences and from how often those sequences occurred across donors. Among the approximately 400 genotyped donors, about 85% belonged to the genetic ancestry cluster associated with self-reported Caucasian donors. To study patterns of TCR occurrence, a later analysis re-analyzed previously published TCR beta repertoires from several hundred donors and added high-resolution HLA genotyping. The study aimed to test whether signatures of past pathogen exposure could be identified by cataloging public T cell receptors. Typing coverage differed by locus: A, B, C, DRB1 and DQB1 were typed in about 620-640 donors, DQA1 in about 500, DPA1 in approximately 600, and DPB1 in around 490. Because of strong linkage in the cohort, roughly five DR-DQ haplotypes were treated as single units for association and clustering. An earlier analysis of fewer than 700 of the donors applied high-throughput TCR beta sequencing to assess whether each TCR beta V gene segment acted as functional or pseudogenic.

The cohort comprised some 730 healthy bone marrow donors. Cohort members were all nominally healthy when sampled, although unrecorded immune exposures were likely present. The donor was CMV seropositive and belonged to the group of 250 to 300 seropositive cohort members. A peripheral blood sample was provided by each donor, and peripheral blood mononuclear cells were used for TCR beta sequencing. Genomic DNA extraction from the blood cell samples was performed with the Qiagen DNeasy Blood Extraction Kit. Beyond this particular receptor, the publication reports: A later analysis found that HLA-associated TCR beta chains were more clonally expanded and had lower generation probabilities than equally common non-associated chains. A later genetic analysis associated a missense DCLRE1C variant with V-gene and J-gene trimming of TCR beta chains, and an independent cohort replicated the association. Linkage disequilibrium might explain the correlated functional status among segregating V segments, but an unknown experimental factor could not be excluded. According to a later analysis, TCR association rates differed among HLA loci, with DRB1 alleles showing the most associated TCRs and HLA-C alleles showing the fewest. A further reported finding was that TCR beta sequences accurately predicted the HLA-A and HLA-B alleles for most subjects in the first cohort. A cluster of highly shared sequence variants was judged likely to be a technical artifact of the sequencing pipeline. Because the 87-base-pair reads could not distinguish some IMGT-functional V segments, including TRBV6-2 and TRBV6-3, those segments were excluded. Because some donors lacked HLA typing at each locus, the association tests relied only on the typed subset. At a false discovery rate of 0.05, a later analysis linked under 20,000 TCR beta sequences to specific HLA alleles. Because counts were too low, seventeen rarely observed V segments, including chromosome 9 orphons, were excluded from the earlier analysis of under 650 of the donors. This cohort had only TCR beta chains sequenced, and the lack of alpha or paired-chain data limited which features could be detected. The classifier was reported to diagnose cytomegalovirus status with high specificity and sensitivity in both the original and validation cohorts. In a later genetic analysis, fewer N-insertions in productive TCRs were reported among donors in an Asian-associated ancestry cluster than the roughly 700-donor mean. Assigning TCR associations to individual alleles was difficult when HLA alleles, especially DR and DQ, strongly co-occurred. Most TCR sequences were observed very rarely across donors, whereas some public TCRs were present in many individuals. According to a later analysis, most CMV-associated TCR beta chains appeared to be HLA-restricted, and the HLA associations seemed to be driven largely by CMV exposure. Roughly uniform sequencing depth across donors was assumed in presence/absence analyses, although this assumption may not hold. Immune exposure information for the cohort was limited to CMV serostatus. Three of the identified cytomegalovirus-associated TCR beta chains were confirmed in vitro to be specific for cytomegalovirus antigens. In an earlier analysis of 500 to 650 of the donors, most TCR beta V segments appeared in productive rearrangements about 87% or about 30% of the time, broadly matching IMGT annotations. According to the authors, the approach could potentially be generalized to other disease states and immunological phenotypes. In a later analysis, several top co-occurrence clusters were reported to appear linked to parvovirus B19, influenza, CMV and Epstein-Barr virus. The study listed 164 TCR beta chains as associated with cytomegalovirus.

V and J are trimmed by 3 bases and 3 bases, and the gene matches miss 5 bases of the junction. From the cysteine through the phenylalanine, the CDR3 covers 15 amino acids. Only CDR3 DNA is held: 45 bases, read in frame from base 1. CDR1 and CDR2, looked up from the germline V gene, are MGHRA and YSYEKL. The library was prepared using the immunoSEQ multiplex PCR assay. For the multiplex PCR, a mixture combining 60 forward primers for TCR Vbeta segments and 13 reverse primers for TCR Jbeta segments was used. Amplification of the CDR3 region of rearranged TCR beta genes was performed with a multiplex PCR assay on genomic DNA. The Illumina HiSeq System was used to sequence the amplified TCR beta libraries as 87-base-pair reads. As for how the authors treated the data: Across the roughly 600 repertoires, a later analysis counted 80 million or so unique TCR beta chains, around 11 million of which were shared by at least two donors. Raw reads were error-corrected and collapsed into unique sequences with a nearest-neighbor algorithm that merged closely related sequences to remove PCR and sequencing errors. CDR3 sequences were aligned to IMGT reference sequences to assign V, D and J gene segments. For a sequence to be retained, a match of at least six nucleotides was required to both a V gene segment and a J gene segment. Rearrangements were called productive when the CDR3 lacked stop codons and stayed in frame with V and J; all others were non-productive. CDR3 was defined by IMGT convention, running from the second conserved V-encoded cysteine to the conserved J-encoded phenylalanine. In an earlier analysis of around 640 of the donors, sequences lacking an unambiguous match to a single V gene segment were excluded. An earlier analysis of approximately 590 of the donors called V segments functional above 56.7% productive rearrangements and segregating when the between-donor standard deviation exceeded 5%. To diagnose cytomegalovirus status from the catalog of TCR beta chain sequences, a statistical classification framework was built. A later analysis assigned V and J genes by comparing TCR nucleotide sequences with IMGT/GENE-DB human TR gene sequences. The TCRdist pipeline was used in a later analysis to assign CDR3 sequences and most-parsimonious VDJ recombination scenarios. In a later analysis, every TCR beta chain was defined by the combination of its CDR3 amino acid sequence and its V-gene family, and reads without a unique V-gene family were dropped. As a way to deal with suspected cross-contamination and a sequencing artifact, a later analysis dropped hundreds of nucleotide sequences that were highly shared and had low generation probability. For each public chain, a later analysis derived a clonal expansion index from normalized ranks of inferred template counts within each repertoire. In a later analysis, generation probabilities were computed with a VDJ recombination model fitted to out-of-frame rearrangements, and the resulting probabilities were checked against IGoR. A later analysis scored TCR-TCR, TCR-HLA and TCR-CMV co-occurrence with hypergeometric tests, applying a repertoire-size bias correction to TCR pairs. To estimate false discovery rates, a later analysis permuted the HLA or CMV assignments 20 times. In a later analysis, co-occurring TCRs were grouped using DBSCAN, and TCRdist sequence similarity was added for clustering within HLA-allele-positive subsets. Co-occurrence clustering excluded repertoires with fewer than 30,000 or more than 120,000 public chains, plus five with anomalous nucleotide sharing. The source is immuneACCESS, and TCRdb retained only in-frame sequences with V and J called. Part of the clones is not carried over; for the studies checked, unresolved V genes explain less than half of this, and the remainder is unexplained. The DNA gave D and trimming, while V, J and clone size come from that table. The table kept for this sample lists about 78,000 clones. 7.5% of the sample belongs to the ten largest clones.

This TCR derives from a female donor in good health and CMV-seropositive. Sequencing was carried out using PBMCs. The chain is made from TRBV4-1 and TRBJ2-5; 9 bases in the junction line up with TRBD2. The CDR3 reads as follows: CASSHGLASKETQYF. The DNA is as follows: TGCGCCAGCAGCCACGGACTAGCGTCTAAAGAGACCCAGTACTTC.